This TCR beta chain is drawn from a study of blood T cells in healthy people across ages. Next came a second PCR, run for about 7 to 12 cycles, which used a sample-barcoded 5' primer along with a J-beta primer mix. A template-switch adaptor with 12 random nucleotides tagged each cDNA molecule. One entry per CDR3 protein results from TCRdb running MiXCR on the 5' RACE reads. The table has about 900,000 distinct CDR3 sequences, roughly 52% seen once. This clonotype showed up just a few times. Looked up from germline, CDR1 is KGHSH and CDR2 is LQKENI. V was pared by 2 bases and J by 6 bases, with 7 bases of the junction left unmatched. CDR3 size: 15 residues.

Material for sequencing was blood. This clonotype originated in a man aged 25 to 40 in good health. This rearrangement joins TRBV18 to TRBJ1-5, with 7 bases aligning to TRBD1. The CDR3 protein is CASSPDREAAQPQHF. The CDR3 nucleotides read TGTGCCAGCTCACCAGACAGGGAGGCTGCTCAGCCCCAGCATTTT.